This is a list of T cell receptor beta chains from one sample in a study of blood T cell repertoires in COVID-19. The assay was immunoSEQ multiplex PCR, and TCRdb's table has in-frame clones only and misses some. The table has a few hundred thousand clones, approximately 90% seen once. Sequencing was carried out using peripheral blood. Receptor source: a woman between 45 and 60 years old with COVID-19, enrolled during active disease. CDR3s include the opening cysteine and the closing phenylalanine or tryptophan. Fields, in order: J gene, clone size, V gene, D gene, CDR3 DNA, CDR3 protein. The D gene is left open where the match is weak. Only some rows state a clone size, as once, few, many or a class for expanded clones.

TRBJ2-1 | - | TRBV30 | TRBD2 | TGTGCCTGGGTAGGGACTAGCGGGAGTTCGAATTGGAATGAGCAGTTCTTC | CAWVGTSGSSNWNEQFF
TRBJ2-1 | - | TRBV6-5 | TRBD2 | TGTGCCAGCAGTTACTCCCCTACTAGCGGGGACAATGAGCAGTTCTTC | CASSYSPTSGDNEQFF
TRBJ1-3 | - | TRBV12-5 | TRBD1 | TGTGCTAGTGGTTTGGTAAGAGGGACAGGGTATCACTCTGGAAACACCATATATTTT | CASGLVRGTGYHSGNTIYF
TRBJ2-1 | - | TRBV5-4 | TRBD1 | TGTGCCAGCAGCAGTAGACAGGGCCTCCAGGGGAATGAGCAGTTCTTC | CASSSRQGLQGNEQFF
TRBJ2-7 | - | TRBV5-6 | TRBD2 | TGTGCCAGCAGCTTCAGCGGGAGGGGAACCTACGAGCAGTACTTC | CASSFSGRGTYEQYF
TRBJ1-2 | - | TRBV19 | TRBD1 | TGTGCCAGTACCCCCCAGGGGGCAGGGGGCTACACCTTC | CASTPQGAGGYTF
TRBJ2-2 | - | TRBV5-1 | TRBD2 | TGCGCCAGCCGGGGAGGGCAAACGAACACCGGGGAGCTGTTTTTT | CASRGGQTNTGELFF
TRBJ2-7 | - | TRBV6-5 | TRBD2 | TGTGCCAGCAGTTACTCCCTAGCGGGGCGATACGAGCAGTACTTC | CASSYSLAGRYEQYF
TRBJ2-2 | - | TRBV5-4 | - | TGTGCCAGCAGCCATACTAGTTCCGGGGAGCTGTTTTTT | CASSHTSSGELFF
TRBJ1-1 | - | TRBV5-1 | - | TGCGCCAGCAGCTTGGTAGTCGAGGCTGAAGCTTTCTTT | CASSLVVEAEAFF
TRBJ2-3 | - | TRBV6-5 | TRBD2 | TGTGCCAGCAGTTCCGGGACTAGCGGGAGCAATACGCAGTATTTT | CASSSGTSGSNTQYF
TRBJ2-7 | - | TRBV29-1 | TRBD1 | TGCAGCGTTGTGGGACAGGGCCTCTACGAGCAGTACTTC | CSVVGQGLYEQYF
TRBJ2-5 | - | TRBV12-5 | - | TGTGCTAGTGGTTTGGGGGGTTTAGGACAAACCCAGACCCAGTACTTC | CASGLGGLGQTQTQYF
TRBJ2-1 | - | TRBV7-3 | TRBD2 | TGTGCCAGCAGCTTACAACTAGCGGGAGGAGGGAATGAGCAGTTCTTC | CASSLQLAGGGNEQFF
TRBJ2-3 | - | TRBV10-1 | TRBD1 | TGCGCCAGCCGAGCGGACAGGGTCCCAGATACGCAGTATTTT | CASRADRVPDTQYF
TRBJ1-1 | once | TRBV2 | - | TGTGCCAGCAGGGAGAGGGGGACGACAGACACTGAAGCTTTCTTT | CASRERGTTDTEAFF